What follows is one TCR beta chain and its context. Its specificity is not known. Germline-derived CDR1 and CDR2 are SQVTM and ANQGSEA. The CDR3 spans 12 residues. Between the trimmed V and J ends, which lost 6 bases and 6 bases, there was a span of 13 bases. Following extraction, RNA underwent reverse transcription to cDNA, which served as the sequencing template. Method: immunoSEQ multiplex PCR; TCRdb's copy keeps in-frame clones and lacks some. The repertoire holds approximately 42,000 clones, roughly 65% seen once, with about a fifth in the top ten. This sample stems from a study of CD8+ T cells in alopecia areata. Study in general: Among treated patients, oral tofacitinib was administered at 5 to 10 mg twice daily.

Documented treatment: oral pan-JAK inhibitor, 5-10 mg twice daily. General study findings and limits: TCRs were shared less clearly across patients than in mice, possibly for HLA-related reasons. Alopecia totalis/universalis scalp especially showed more expanded CD8+ clones than normal scalp. Amid tofacitinib therapy, many expanded lesional clones stayed present in scalp and blood.

Material: CD8+ T cells sorted from blood, obtained at week 4, from a patient treated with tofacitinib. The receptor comes from a human donor with alopecia areata. The chain has TRBV29-1 and TRBJ2-3, with a possible D match to TRBD2 (5 bases). This CDR3 is CSVRTSRDTQYF. CDR3 in DNA: TGCAGCGTACGAACTAGTAGGGATACGCAGTATTTT.